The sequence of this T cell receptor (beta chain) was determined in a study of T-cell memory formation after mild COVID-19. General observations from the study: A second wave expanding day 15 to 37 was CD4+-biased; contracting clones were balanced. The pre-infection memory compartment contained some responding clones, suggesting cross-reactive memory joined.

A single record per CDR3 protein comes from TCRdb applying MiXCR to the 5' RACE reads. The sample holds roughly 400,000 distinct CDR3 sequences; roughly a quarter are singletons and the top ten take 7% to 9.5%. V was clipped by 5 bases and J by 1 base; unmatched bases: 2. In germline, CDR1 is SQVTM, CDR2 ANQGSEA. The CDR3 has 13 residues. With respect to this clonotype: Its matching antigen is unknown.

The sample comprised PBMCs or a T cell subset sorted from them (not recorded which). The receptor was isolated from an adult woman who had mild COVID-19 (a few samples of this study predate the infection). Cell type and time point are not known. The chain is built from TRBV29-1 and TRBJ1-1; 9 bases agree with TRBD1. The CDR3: CSVSQGANTEAFF. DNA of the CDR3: TGCAGCGTTTCACAGGGGGCGAACACTGAAGCTTTCTTT.